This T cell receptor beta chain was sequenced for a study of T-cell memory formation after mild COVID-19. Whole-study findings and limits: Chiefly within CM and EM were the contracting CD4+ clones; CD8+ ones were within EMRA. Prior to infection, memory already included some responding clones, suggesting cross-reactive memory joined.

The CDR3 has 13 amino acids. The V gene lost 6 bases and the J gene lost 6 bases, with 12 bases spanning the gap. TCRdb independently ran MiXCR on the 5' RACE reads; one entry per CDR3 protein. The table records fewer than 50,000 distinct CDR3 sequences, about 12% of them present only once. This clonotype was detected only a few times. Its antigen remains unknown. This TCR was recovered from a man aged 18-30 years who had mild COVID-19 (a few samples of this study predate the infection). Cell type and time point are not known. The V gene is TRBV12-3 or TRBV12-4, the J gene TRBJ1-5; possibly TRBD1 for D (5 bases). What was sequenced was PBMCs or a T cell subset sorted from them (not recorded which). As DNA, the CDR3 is TGTGCCAGCAGCCAGGGACGGGGTCAGCCCCAGCATTTT. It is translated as CASSQGRGQPQHF.